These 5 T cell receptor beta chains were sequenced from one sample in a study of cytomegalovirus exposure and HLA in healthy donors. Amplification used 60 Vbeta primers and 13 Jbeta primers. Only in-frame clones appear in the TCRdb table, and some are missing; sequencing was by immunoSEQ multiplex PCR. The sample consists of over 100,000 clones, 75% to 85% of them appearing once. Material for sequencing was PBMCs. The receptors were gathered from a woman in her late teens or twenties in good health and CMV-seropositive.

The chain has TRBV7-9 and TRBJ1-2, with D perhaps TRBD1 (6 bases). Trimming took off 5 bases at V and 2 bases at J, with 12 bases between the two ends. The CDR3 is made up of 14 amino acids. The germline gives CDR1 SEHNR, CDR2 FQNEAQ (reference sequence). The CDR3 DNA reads TGTGCCAGCAGCCCGGGGAGGGGGAACTATGGCTACACCTTC. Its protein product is CASSPGRGNYGYTF.

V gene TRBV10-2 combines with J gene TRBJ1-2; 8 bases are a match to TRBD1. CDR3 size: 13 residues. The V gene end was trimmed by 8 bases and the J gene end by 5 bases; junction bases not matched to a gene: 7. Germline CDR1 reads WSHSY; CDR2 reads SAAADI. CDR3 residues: CASRQGALYGYTF. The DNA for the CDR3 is TGCGCCAGCCGCCAGGGGGCCCTTTATGGCTACACCTTC.

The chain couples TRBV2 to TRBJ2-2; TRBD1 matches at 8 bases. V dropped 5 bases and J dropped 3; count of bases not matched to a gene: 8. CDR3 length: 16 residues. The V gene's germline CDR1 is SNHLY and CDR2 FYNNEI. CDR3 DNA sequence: TGTGCCAGCAGTTATCGGGGACAGGTGTACACCGGGGAGCTGTTTTTT. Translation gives CASSYRGQVYTGELFF.

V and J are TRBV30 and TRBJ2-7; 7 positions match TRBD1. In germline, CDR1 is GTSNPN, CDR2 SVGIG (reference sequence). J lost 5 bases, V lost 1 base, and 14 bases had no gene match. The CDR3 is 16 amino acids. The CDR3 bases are TGTGCCTGGAGTGAGGGAACTACAGGGGCCGCGGACGAGCAGTACTTC. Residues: CAWSEGTTGAADEQYF.

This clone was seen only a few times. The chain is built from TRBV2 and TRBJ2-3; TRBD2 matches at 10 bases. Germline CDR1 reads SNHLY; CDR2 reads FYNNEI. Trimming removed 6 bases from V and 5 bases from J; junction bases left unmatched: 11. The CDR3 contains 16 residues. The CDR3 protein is CASSLTTSGLKDTQYF. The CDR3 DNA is TGTGCCAGCAGCCTTACGACTAGCGGGCTTAAAGATACGCAGTATTTT.